This T cell receptor beta chain was captured in a study of cytomegalovirus exposure and HLA in healthy donors. Generated by immunoSEQ multiplex PCR, the TCRdb table keeps only in-frame clones and is missing some. The sample records around 250,000 clones, around 91% being singletons. Germline CDR1 reads MDHEN; CDR2 reads SYDVKM. The CDR3 has 15 residues. V lost 4 bases and J lost 2; bases outside the gene matches: 2. The source material was PBMCs. The TCR originated in a woman aged 25 to 39 in good health and CMV-seronegative. The chain joins TRBV28 to TRBJ2-1; 10 nucleotides agree with TRBD1. CDR3 coding DNA: TGTGCCAGCAGTTCCGGACAGGGGGCCTACAATGAGCAGTTCTTC. Translated: CASSSGQGAYNEQFF.